This entry lists 23 T cell receptor beta chains sequenced from one sample in a study of CD4 T cell repertoires in COVID-19. Assay: immunoSEQ multiplex PCR; the TCRdb copy retains only in-frame clones and omits some. Of about 75,000 clones in the sample, about four fifths were seen once. This specimen consisted of CD4+ T cells from peripheral blood, obtained after recovery from COVID-19. Receptors were obtained from a human donor who had COVID-19.

The V and J genes are TRBV30 and TRBJ1-2; 7 nucleotides agree with TRBD1. V dropped 4 bases and J dropped 8; count of bases not matched to a gene: 10. CDR3 length: 13 residues. CDR1 and CDR2 from the germline V gene are GTSNPN and SVGIG (reference sequence). CDR3 nucleotide sequence: TGTGCCTGGACCACAGGGGCCCAAGGAGGCTACACCTTC. The encoded protein is CAWTTGAQGGYTF.

This sequence joins TRBV6-5 and TRBJ2-1, with TRBD1 as a possible D gene (5 bases). V was clipped by 6 bases and J by 7 bases, with 19 bases between them. Germline V gene sequence: CDR1 MNHEY, CDR2 SVGAGI. The CDR3 is made up of 15 amino acids. The chain's CDR3 is CASSVVGVRKNEQFF. The CDR3 DNA sequence: TGTGCCAGCAGCGTTGTAGGGGTAAGGAAGAATGAGCAGTTCTTC.

V usage is TRBV15 and J usage is TRBJ2-3, with D hard to call. Germline assignment: CDR1 LNHNV and CDR2 YYDKDF (reference sequence). The CDR3 length is 15 residues. V was shortened by 1 base and J by 2 bases, with 10 bases between the two germline ends. The CDR3 nucleotides read TGTGCCACCAGCAGAGTACCCAGAGCCACAGATACGCAGTATTTT. Amino acids: CATSRVPRATDTQYF.

The chain joins TRBV19 to TRBJ1-3; TRBD1 matches at 9 bases. Trimming removed 4 bases from V and 6 bases from J; junction bases left unmatched: 16. The CDR3 contains 18 residues. The germline gives CDR1 LNHDA, CDR2 SQIVND (reference sequence). The chain's CDR3 is CASSTRDRATRRSNTIYF. The CDR3 DNA follows: TGTGCCAGTAGTACCCGGGACAGGGCGACCAGGAGATCAAACACCATATATTTT.

This chain connects TRBV6-5 to TRBJ2-7; no clear D gene. Trimming took 0 bases from V and 0 from J, leaving 6 bases between them. Looked up from germline, CDR1 is MNHEY and CDR2 is SVGAGI. This CDR3 is 14 amino acids long. The CDR3 DNA follows: TGTGCCAGCAGTTACTCAGGGAACTCCTACGAGCAGTACTTC. Translation: CASSYSGNSYEQYF.

V is TRBV5-1 and J is TRBJ2-5; a weak D match, TRBD2 (6 bases). Germline V gene data show CDR1 as SGHRS and CDR2 as YFSETQ. This CDR3 has 15 residues. The V end lost 0 bases, the J end lost 3 bases, and 12 bases lay between the germline ends. Written as DNA, the CDR3 is TGCGCCAGCAGCTTGGCCCTAGCGCCGGAAGAGACCCAGTACTTC. Protein sequence: CASSLALAPEETQYF.

The gene calls are TRBV6-5 and TRBJ2-1, with 8 nucleotides matching TRBD2. Germline CDR1 MNHEY, CDR2 SVGAGI. The CDR3 sequence is 15 residues long. V gave up 5 bases and J gave up 6 bases; unmatched junction bases: 9. The CDR3 DNA sequence: TGTGCCAGCAGTCCTGTGAGCGGGAGTCCCAATGAGCAGTTCTTC. Translating it yields CASSPVSGSPNEQFF.

This clone has just one count. V usage is TRBV27 and J usage is TRBJ2-5, with D perhaps TRBD1 (6 bases). This CDR3 region has 13 residues. Trimming stripped 4 bases from V and 2 bases from J, with 8 bases between. Per germline, CDR1 MNHEY and CDR2 SMNVEV (reference sequence). The CDR3 is CASSYREQETQYF. CDR3 DNA: TGTGCCAGCAGTTACAGGGAGCAAGAGACCCAGTACTTC.

The chain carries TRBV6-5 and TRBJ2-5; D is perhaps TRBD1 (6 bases). CDR3 size: 13 residues. Germline-derived CDR1 and CDR2 are MNHEY and SVGAGI. Trimming shortened V by 10 bases and J by 2 bases, and 14 bases separated the two germline ends. The CDR3 bases are TGTGCCACCCACCGGACAGCTCAAGAGACCCAGTACTTC. Residues: CATHRTAQETQYF.

The CDR3 DNA is TGTGCCAGCAGCGAGAAACAGGGTCTCATCACTGAAGCTTTCTTT. Translation gives CASSEKQGLITEAFF. The chain joins TRBV9 to TRBJ1-1; D possibly corresponds to TRBD1 (6 bases). Germline V gives CDR1 SGDLS, CDR2 YYNGEE. CDR3 length equals 15 residues. V dropped 3 bases and J dropped 4 bases, with 16 bases sitting between them.

CDR3 amino acids: CASSPPGQGVLGYTF. CDR3 bases: TGTGCCAGCTCACCCCCGGGACAGGGGGTATTAGGCTACACCTTC. The chain has TRBV18 and TRBJ1-2, with 11 bases aligning to TRBD1. There are 15 residues in the CDR3. V shed 3 bases, J shed 8 bases, and the junction held 8 bases outside the gene matches. Germline CDR1 and CDR2: KGHSH and LQKENI.

The chain joins TRBV30 to TRBJ1-4; D may be TRBD1 (5 bases). There are 15 residues in the CDR3. Trimming removed 8 bases at V and 4 bases at J, with 20 bases between. The germline CDR1 and CDR2 sequences are GTSNPN and SVGIG (reference sequence). CDR3 nucleotide sequence: TGTGCCGGTTACCGGGCCCAGGGTCTTAATGAAAAACTGTTTTTT. Protein sequence: CAGYRAQGLNEKLFF.

The chain uses TRBV5-1 and TRBJ2-2; 8 bases agree with TRBD2. V dropped 1 base and J dropped 0; count of bases not matched to a gene: 2. This CDR3 has 16 amino acids. CDR1 SGHRS and CDR2 YFSETQ come from the germline V gene. Here the CDR3 reads CASSLQGLANTGELFF. DNA for the CDR3: TGCGCCAGCAGCTTGCAGGGACTAGCGAACACCGGGGAGCTGTTTTTT.

V is TRBV6-1 and J is TRBJ2-5; 7 nucleotides match TRBD1. This CDR3 has 16 residues. The germline CDR1 and CDR2 sequences are MNHNS and SASEGT. V shed 1 base, J shed 9 bases, and the junction held 14 bases outside the gene matches. The CDR3 here is CASSEGGITRQGAQYF. The DNA of the CDR3 is TGTGCCAGCAGTGAAGGGGGGATCACACGGCAGGGGGCCCAGTACTTC.

The chain employs TRBV6-5 and TRBJ2-1, with 9 positions matching TRBD2. CDR3 length: 15 residues. V was clipped by 7 bases and J by 3 bases; unmatched bases: 7. CDR1 and CDR2 from the germline V gene are MNHEY and SVGAGI. CDR3 sequence reads: CASTKTSGDYNEQFF. CDR3 nucleotide sequence: TGTGCCAGCACCAAGACTAGCGGAGACTACAATGAGCAGTTCTTC.

The chain carries TRBV5-1 and TRBJ1-1; maybe TRBD1 (5 bases). CDR3 length: 17 residues. Germline lookup yields CDR1 SGHRS and CDR2 YFSETQ. V gave up 0 bases and J gave up 6 bases, with 21 bases separating them. This chain's CDR3 is CASSLGPRSRVISEAFF. The DNA for the CDR3 is TGCGCCAGCAGCTTGGGCCCTCGTTCCAGGGTCATTTCTGAAGCTTTCTTT.

The chain combines TRBV7-2 with TRBJ1-2; the match to TRBD1 covers 7 bases. V lost 6 bases and J lost 6; bases outside the gene matches: 16. CDR1 is SGHTA and CDR2 is FQGNSA in the germline V gene. This CDR3 has 16 residues. CDR3: CASSSEVYRGSDGYTF. Written as DNA, the CDR3 is TGTGCCAGCAGTTCGGAGGTGTACAGGGGTTCGGATGGCTACACCTTC.

In this sample, this clone turned up a few times. The V and J genes are TRBV9 and TRBJ2-7; the match to TRBD1 covers 9 bases. In germline, CDR1 is SGDLS, CDR2 YYNGEE. CDR3 length: 15 amino acids. The V segment lost 3 bases and the J segment 3 bases; nucleotides outside the gene matches: 7. For the CDR3, the DNA is TGTGCCAGCAGCGGATCCGGGACAGGGAACTACGAGCAGTACTTC. Residues: CASSGSGTGNYEQYF.

The gene calls are TRBV5-1 and TRBJ2-5; 9 nucleotides align to TRBD2. CDR1 and CDR2 (germline): SGHRS, YFSETQ. The trim removed 0 bases at V and 0 bases at J, leaving 3 bases unmatched. This CDR3 comprises 16 residues. CDR3 residues: CASSLGAGGNQETQYF. CDR3 bases: TGCGCCAGCAGCTTGGGAGCGGGAGGTAACCAAGAGACCCAGTACTTC. The complete variable domain, with remaining parts taken from reference TRBV5-1 and TRBJ2-5, reads KAGVTQTPRYLIKTRGQQVTLSCSPISGHRSVSWYQQTPGQGLQFLFEYFSETQRNKGNFPGRFSGRQFSNSRSEMNVSTLELGDSALYLCASSLGAGGNQETQYFGPGTRLLVL.

The V gene is TRBV5-1, the J gene TRBJ2-3; 7 nucleotides line up with TRBD2. Germline CDR1 is SGHRS and CDR2 is YFSETQ. The CDR3 length is 15 residues. Trimming removed 1 base from V and 0 bases from J; junction bases left unmatched: 2. Here the CDR3 reads CASSLTSASTDTQYF. For the CDR3, the DNA is TGCGCCAGCAGCTTGACTAGCGCTAGCACAGATACGCAGTATTTT.

This clone was picked up one time. The chain uses TRBV20-1 and TRBJ1-3, with D possibly matching TRBD1 (6 bases). This CDR3 is built from 13 residues. CDR1 and CDR2 (germline): DFQATT, SNEGSKA (reference sequence). Deletions cut 5 bases from V and 2 bases from J, with 10 bases between. CDR3 protein: CSARAGAGNTIYF. In nucleotides, the CDR3 is TGCAGTGCTCGTGCAGGGGCTGGAAACACCATATATTTT.

The chain is built from TRBV9 and TRBJ2-7, with TRBD1 identical over 7 bases. The CDR3 contains 14 residues. Trimming cost V 2 bases and J 3 bases; bases outside gene matches: 5. Per the germline V gene, CDR1 is SGDLS and CDR2 is YYNGEE. The DNA of the CDR3 is TGTGCCAGCAGCGTCGGGACAGCGAACTACGAGCAGTACTTC. Translation: CASSVGTANYEQYF.

The V call is TRBV6-1, the J call TRBJ2-1; no firm D call. The CDR3 consists of 12 residues. V dropped 2 bases and J dropped 6 bases, with 5 bases sitting between them. The germline gives CDR1 MNHNS, CDR2 SASEGT. The CDR3 coding sequence is TGTGCCAGCAGTGAAATCCCCAATGAGCAGTTCTTC. As protein: CASSEIPNEQFF.